The clone carrying this T cell receptor beta chain rates as medium-sized (0.01 to 0.1%). The table came from immunoSEQ multiplex PCR; TCRdb's copy has only in-frame clones and leaves some out. The table includes about 12,000 clones, 72% detected once. The data derive from a study of blood T cell repertoires in COVID-19. While infection was still active, Seattle patients were enrolled and then followed longitudinally. With 5 bases clipped from V and 5 bases from J, the junction kept 7 bases outside the gene matches. Germline V gives CDR1 LNHDA, CDR2 SQIVND (reference sequence). CDR3 length equals 15 residues.

V usage is TRBV19 and J usage is TRBJ2-1, with 9 bases that match TRBD1. What was sequenced was peripheral blood. This receptor was taken from a man aged 55 to 70 with COVID-19, enrolled during active disease. The CDR3 nucleotides read TGTGCCAGTAGTCTCGGACAGGGGTGGGACAATGAGCAGTTCTTC. This sequence encodes CASSLGQGWDNEQFF.